This T cell receptor beta chain was identified during a study of T-cell memory formation after mild COVID-19. At the level of the study: Across donors, TCR clusters were largely donor specific.

V was cut by 2 bases and J by 7 bases, with 14 bases left in between. CDR3 size: 15 residues. Germline CDR1 SGHAT, CDR2 FQNNGV. TCRdb ran MiXCR on the 5' RACE reads and lists one entry per CDR3 protein. Among 190,000 or so distinct CDR3 sequences listed, about a fifth were seen once. Study outcomes and limitations: Cross-reactive memory seemingly joined, as some responding clones were found in pre-infection memory.

This clonotype has a handful of counts. Its target is unknown. The rearrangement links TRBV11-2 to TRBJ2-2, with no clear D. This TCR came from an adult woman who had mild COVID-19 (a few samples of this study predate the infection). Cell type and time point are not known. Sequenced sample: PBMCs or a T cell subset sorted from them (not recorded which). The CDR3 spells CASSLIGLLGGELFF. DNA for the CDR3: TGTGCCAGCAGCTTAATCGGCCTCTTGGGCGGGGAGCTGTTTTTT.